This TCR beta chain was observed in a study of shared clonotypes between healthy human individuals. This clone was picked up one time. CDR3 size: 14 residues. Germline V gives CDR1 MNHNY, CDR2 SVGAGI (reference sequence). Trimming at V came to 6 bases and at J to 2 bases, leaving 5 bases not matched to a gene. TCRdb keeps only in-frame clones here, not all; method: immunoSEQ multiplex PCR. The sample holds about 2.4 million clones; 93% are singletons and the top ten take approximately 0.35%. Input material: naive CD4+ T cells from PBMCs. This sample's subset: CD45RA+ positively selected. The sequence was collected from a man aged 18 to 30 in good health. Some clones in this sample may be carry-over from other donors' samples. The chain employs TRBV6-6 and TRBJ2-7; TRBD1 matches 9 bases. The CDR3 protein is CASRPGQGTYEQYF. CDR3 DNA sequence: TGTGCCAGCAGGCCAGGACAGGGGACCTACGAGCAGTACTTC.